Each of the 32 T cell receptor beta chains below was sequenced from the same sample in a study of T cell responses to AZD1222 COVID-19 vaccine. Profiling relied on immunoSEQ multiplex PCR, and the TCRdb table lists in-frame clones only, not all of them. Among around 110,000 clones listed, about 92% were seen once. The specimen comprised peripheral blood, sampled on day 0 of AZD1222 vaccination. The receptor set was obtained from an adult in good health.

This chain links TRBV15 with TRBJ1-2; D remains unclear. CDR3 length: 13 amino acids. V lost 0 bases, J lost 5 bases, and 7 bases lay in between. In germline, CDR1 is LNHNV, CDR2 YYDKDF (reference sequence). CDR3 sequence reads: CATSRDVDYGYTF. The CDR3 DNA is TGTGCCACCAGCAGAGATGTTGATTATGGCTACACCTTC.

The rearrangement links TRBV11-2 to TRBJ1-2; D is unresolved. Germline values: CDR1 SGHAT, CDR2 FQNNGV. Deletions cut 5 bases from V and 0 bases from J, with 7 bases between. The CDR3 is 13 amino acids. This CDR3 reads CASSPGPNYGYTF. CDR3 coding DNA: TGTGCCAGCAGCCCCGGGCCTAACTATGGCTACACCTTC.

CDR3 sequence reads: CASSLGTGDLNTEAFF. The CDR3 region has the DNA TGTGCCAGCAGCTTGGGGACAGGGGACTTGAACACTGAAGCTTTCTTT. The chain recombines TRBV5-4 with TRBJ1-1, with 9 bases aligning to TRBD1. Germline CDR1 SGHNT, CDR2 YYREEE (reference sequence). The CDR3 is 16 residues long. The V gene end was trimmed by 0 bases and the J gene end by 0 bases; junction bases not matched to a gene: 3. Together with reference TRBV5-4 and TRBJ1-1, the CDR3 gives the full variable domain: ETGVTQSPTHLIKTRGQQVTLRCSSQSGHNTVSWYQQALGQGPQFIFQYYREEENGRGNFPPRFSGLQFPNYSSELNVNALELDDSALYLCASSLGTGDLNTEAFFGQGTRLTVV.

The rearrangement joins TRBV3-1 (or the pseudogene TRBV3-2) to TRBJ2-5; possibly TRBD1 for D (5 bases). CDR3 size: 17 residues. V was trimmed by 1 base and J by 1 base, leaving 16 bases between them. Per the germline V gene, CDR1 is LGHDT and CDR2 is YNNKEL (reference sequence). CDR3 loop: CASSQVHPGQPQETQYF. CDR3 sequence (DNA): TGTGCCAGCAGCCAAGTCCATCCCGGACAACCCCAAGAGACCCAGTACTTC.

This clone was recorded once. This chain connects TRBV6-1 to TRBJ1-5; D uncertain. Looked up from germline, CDR1 is MNHNS and CDR2 is SASEGT. The CDR3 is made up of 15 amino acids. V lost 0 bases and J lost 3, with 9 bases in between. CDR3 in DNA: TGTGCCAGCAGTGAAGCAGGGTTCGACAATCAGCCCCAGCATTTT. This encodes CASSEAGFDNQPQHF.

The chain carries TRBV28 and TRBJ1-2, with D possibly being TRBD1 (5 bases). Germline V CDR1 and CDR2: MDHEN, SYDVKM. The CDR3 loop spans 16 amino acids. V was pared by 5 bases and J by 1 base, with 17 bases between. As DNA, the CDR3 is TGTGCCAGCAGTCCCATCCAGGGAGTTCTTAACTATGGCTACACCTTC. The encoded protein is CASSPIQGVLNYGYTF.

The chain couples TRBV7-9 to TRBJ1-1, with unresolved D. The CDR3 is 12 amino acids. V lost 3 bases and J 6 bases, leaving 8 bases between the germline ends. CDR1 and CDR2 (germline): SEHNR, FQNEAQ (reference sequence). The CDR3 sequence is CASSFSQAEAFF. CDR3 bases: TGTGCCAGCAGCTTTAGTCAGGCTGAAGCTTTCTTT. Combining the CDR3 with reference TRBV7-9 and TRBJ1-1 gives the whole variable domain DTGVSQNPRHKITKRGQNVTFRCDPISEHNRLYWYRQTLGQGPEFLTYFQNEAQLEKSRLLSDRFSAERPKGSFSTLEIQRTEQGDSAMYLCASSFSQAEAFFGQGTRLTVV.

This rearrangement joins TRBV2 to TRBJ1-1; D remains ambiguous. Germline V gives CDR1 SNHLY, CDR2 FYNNEI. The CDR3 sequence is 14 residues long. V lost 4 bases to trimming and J lost 1 base, with 10 bases between them. The CDR3 reads CASSVYRGNTEAFF. CDR3 nucleotides: TGTGCCAGCAGTGTTTATCGAGGGAACACTGAAGCTTTCTTT.

This rearrangement joins TRBV18 to TRBJ1-1; unclear D gene. Looked up from germline, CDR1 is KGHSH and CDR2 is LQKENI. CDR3 length: 13 amino acids. Trimming left V 6 bases short and J 2 bases short, with 10 bases between. CDR3: CASSQARNTEAFF. The CDR3 DNA reads as TGTGCCAGCTCTCAGGCCAGAAACACTGAAGCTTTCTTT.

The V and J genes are TRBV7-8 and TRBJ1-2, with D hard to call. CDR1 is SGHVS, CDR2 FQNEAQ, per germline. Trimming cost V 4 bases and J 0 bases, with 21 bases left between them. The CDR3 loop spans 18 amino acids. The CDR3 protein is CASSSSSREAEANYGYTF. The CDR3 nucleotides read TGTGCCAGCAGCTCCTCGTCTCGGGAGGCCGAAGCTAACTATGGCTACACCTTC.

This chain joins TRBV28 and TRBJ1-5; D remains unclear. The CDR3 extends over 16 amino acids. Per germline, CDR1 MDHEN and CDR2 SYDVKM. Trimming left V 7 bases short and J 2 bases short, with 18 bases between. CDR3 amino acids: CASNSFVAAGNQPQHF. The CDR3 coding sequence is TGTGCCAGCAATAGTTTCGTGGCGGCAGGCAATCAGCCCCAGCATTTT.

The chain employs TRBV19 and TRBJ2-7; no definite D call. The CDR3 consists of 12 residues. The V end lost 9 bases, the J end lost 0 bases, and 9 bases lay between the germline ends. Germline CDR1 LNHDA, CDR2 SQIVND (reference sequence). CDR3 sequence: CARDPSSYEQYF. The CDR3 region has the DNA TGTGCCAGGGACCCTAGCTCCTACGAGCAGTACTTC.

The chain recombines TRBV5-4 with TRBJ1-2; unclear D gene. CDR3 length equals 13 residues. Germline V gives CDR1 SGHNT, CDR2 YYREEE (reference sequence). The germline V and J ends were trimmed by 0 bases and 4 bases, with 7 bases remaining between them. This chain's CDR3 is CASSLVLSYGYTF. In DNA form, the CDR3 reads TGTGCCAGCAGCTTGGTACTGAGCTATGGCTACACCTTC.

The chain joins TRBV11-3 to TRBJ2-4; 8 bases fit TRBD1. This CDR3 comprises 11 residues. V shed 10 bases, J shed 8 bases, and the junction held 4 bases outside the gene matches. Germline loops: CDR1 SGHNT, CDR2 YENEEA. CDR3 loop: CAIRGPDIQYF. The CDR3, as DNA: TGTGCCATCAGGGGGCCGGACATTCAGTACTTC.

This clone was observed once. The chain is built from TRBV5-1 and TRBJ1-4; D not resolved. V was trimmed by 0 bases and J by 5 bases, leaving 14 bases between them. In germline, CDR1 is SGHRS, CDR2 YFSETQ. There are 16 residues in the CDR3. CDR3 residues: CASSLESTTLNEKLFF. As DNA, the CDR3 is TGCGCCAGCAGCTTGGAAAGTACAACCCTAAATGAAAAACTGTTTTTT.

V gene TRBV2 combines with J gene TRBJ1-2, with D possibly being TRBD1 (5 bases). The germline gives CDR1 SNHLY, CDR2 FYNNEI. The CDR3 runs 12 residues. V was trimmed by 6 bases and J by 8 bases, leaving 13 bases between them. The CDR3 DNA reads as TGTGCCAGCAGGACACAGGCAGGGGGCTACACCTTC. Translated: CASRTQAGGYTF.

CDR3 loop: CASSLVRGNTDTQYF. The CDR3, as DNA: TGCGCCAGCAGCTTGGTCAGGGGGAACACAGATACGCAGTATTTT. V is TRBV5-1 and J is TRBJ2-3; 7 bases match TRBD1. Losses at the gene ends were 0 bases for V and 2 bases for J; bases not matched to a gene: 3. CDR3 length equals 15 residues. Germline CDR1 is SGHRS and CDR2 is YFSETQ.

The count of this clone is one. V gene TRBV28 combines with J gene TRBJ2-2; the D is unclear. The CDR3 is made up of 14 amino acids. V lost 7 bases and J lost 4, with 13 bases in between. The germline CDR1 and CDR2 sequences are MDHEN and SYDVKM. DNA for the CDR3: TGTGCCAGCACGGATTTAGCCCCCACCGGGGAGCTGTTTTTT. Translated: CASTDLAPTGELFF.

This clone was seen just once. The chain is built from TRBV28 and TRBJ1-2; 11 bases agree with TRBD1. V lost 6 bases, J lost 4 bases, and 7 bases stayed unmatched. The germline V gene encodes CDR1 MDHEN and CDR2 SYDVKM. CDR3 length: 15 residues. CDR3 bases: TGTGCCAGCAGCCTCGCGGGACAGGGGGGCTATGGCTACACCTTC. Its translation: CASSLAGQGGYGYTF.

For this clone: This same CDR3 is encoded by further DNA sequences in the sample. V gene TRBV5-1 combines with J gene TRBJ2-5; no firm D call. The length of the CDR3 is 13 residues. The V end lost 0 bases, the J end lost 5 bases, and 8 bases lay between the germline ends. Looked up from germline, CDR1 is SGHRS and CDR2 is YFSETQ. The CDR3 DNA reads TGCGCCAGCAGCTTGGTCGTTCAGGAGACCCAGTACTTC. The encoded protein is CASSLVVQETQYF.

V and J are TRBV5-1 and TRBJ2-5; no reliable D call. The germline V and J ends were trimmed by 5 bases and 3 bases, with 17 bases remaining between them. This CDR3 has 15 residues. CDR1 and CDR2 from the germline V gene are SGHRS and YFSETQ. The CDR3 sequence is CASSSRGQAEETQYF. The CDR3 region has the DNA TGCGCCAGCAGTTCCCGTGGCCAGGCCGAAGAGACCCAGTACTTC.

The V and J genes are TRBV7-9 and TRBJ2-3; D remains ambiguous. This CDR3 is built from 13 residues. V was pared by 7 bases and J by 0 bases, with 8 bases between. Per the germline V gene, CDR1 is SEHNR and CDR2 is FQNEAQ (reference sequence). CDR3 in amino acids: CASTLGSTDTQYF. The CDR3, as DNA: TGTGCCAGCACCCTAGGGAGCACAGATACGCAGTATTTT.

The genes are TRBV10-2 and TRBJ2-1, with 14 bases identical to TRBD2. CDR1 and CDR2 (germline): WSHSY, SAAADI. Germline trimming cut 3 bases from V and 4 bases from J; bases unmatched to any gene: 5. This CDR3 spans 17 amino acids. This CDR3 reads CASSDQGLAGEYNEQFF. The DNA for the CDR3 is TGCGCCAGCAGTGACCAGGGACTAGCGGGAGAGTACAATGAGCAGTTCTTC.

The CDR3 spells CASSLFMGGNQPQHF. The CDR3 coding sequence is TGTGCCAGCAGCTTATTTATGGGTGGCAATCAGCCCCAGCATTTT. The V call is TRBV7-2, the J call TRBJ1-5; D gene uncertain. V shed 2 bases and J shed 2 bases, with 10 bases lying between them. CDR3 length: 15 residues. Germline V gene data show CDR1 as SGHTA and CDR2 as FQGNSA.

J is TRBJ1-1 and V is TRBV30; D is unresolved. Germline CDR1 is GTSNPN and CDR2 is SVGIG (reference sequence). Trimming left V 1 base short and J 3 bases short, with 21 bases between. The CDR3 sequence is 17 residues long. The CDR3 region has the DNA TGTGCCTGGAGTGACCCCGGGGAGGCGATAGCGGACACTGAAGCTTTCTTT. It translates to CAWSDPGEAIADTEAFF.

This clone was found once. The V gene is TRBV19, the J gene TRBJ1-1; D gene unclear. The CDR3 spans 14 residues. CDR1 is LNHDA and CDR2 is SQIVND in the germline V gene (reference sequence). Trimming took off 7 bases at V and 1 base at J, with 13 bases between the two ends. The CDR3 DNA follows: TGTGCCAGTACCCGAGATGCCGGGAACACTGAAGCTTTCTTT. This translates into CASTRDAGNTEAFF.

The CDR3 protein is CASSSSGQGIEKLFF. In DNA form, the CDR3 reads TGTGCCAGCAGCTCCTCTGGACAGGGGATTGAAAAACTGTTTTTT. The chain joins TRBV7-9 to TRBJ1-4; the match to TRBD1 covers 9 bases. The germline V gene has CDR1 SEHNR and CDR2 FQNEAQ (reference sequence). CDR3 size: 15 residues. V shed 4 bases and J 7 bases; nucleotides not matched to a gene: 7.

This clone was seen more than once but under ten times. The rearrangement links TRBV6-5 to TRBJ1-4; 8 nucleotides line up with TRBD1. The CDR3 is made up of 13 amino acids. Germline loops: CDR1 MNHEY, CDR2 SVGAGI. V lost 6 bases and J lost 8; bases outside the gene matches: 5. The CDR3 here is CASSRDRTEKLFF. CDR3 bases: TGTGCCAGCAGCCGGGACAGGACCGAAAAACTGTTTTTT.

The chain joins TRBV5-1 to TRBJ2-3; 7 bases agree with TRBD2. CDR1 is SGHRS, CDR2 YFSETQ, per germline. Trimming took 0 bases from V and 0 from J; bases not matched to a gene: 4. CDR3 size: 16 residues. The CDR3 DNA follows: TGCGCCAGCAGCTTGGCCGGGGGGAGTAGCACAGATACGCAGTATTTT. As protein: CASSLAGGSSTDTQYF.

The V call is TRBV24-1, the J call TRBJ2-5; D unclear. The CDR3 covers 13 residues. Germline lookup yields CDR1 KGHDR and CDR2 SFDVKD. The V gene lost 2 bases and the J gene lost 2 bases, with 5 bases spanning the gap. The CDR3 DNA reads TGTGCCACCAGTGATTACTTACAAGAGACCCAGTACTTC. Amino acid sequence: CATSDYLQETQYF.

This chain uses TRBV15 with TRBJ2-1; 10 bases are a match to TRBD2. V lost 0 bases, J lost 13 bases, and 12 bases stayed unmatched. The CDR3 spans 16 residues. Looked up from germline, CDR1 is LNHNV and CDR2 is YYDKDF (reference sequence). CDR3 nucleotide sequence: TGTGCCACCAGCAGAGATCCGGCGCTAGCGGGAGAGCAACAGTTCTTC. Its translation is CATSRDPALAGEQQFF. Variable domain in full (rest from reference TRBV15 and TRBJ2-1): DAMVIQNPRYQVTQFGKPVTLSCSQTLNHNVMYWYQQKSSQAPKLLFHYYDKDFNNEADTPDNFQSRRPNTSFCFLDIRSPGLGDTAMYLCATSRDPALAGEQQFFGPGTRLTVL.

The rearrangement links TRBV11-2 to TRBJ2-7, with 9 bases identical to TRBD1. The CDR3 extends over 14 amino acids. Germline-derived CDR1 and CDR2 are SGHAT and FQNNGV. V lost 1 base, J lost 4 bases, and 2 bases stayed unmatched. The DNA for the CDR3 is TGTGCCAGCAGCTTAGTGGGACAGGGTTACGAGCAGTACTTC. Protein sequence: CASSLVGQGYEQYF.